This entry lists 30 T cell receptor beta chains sequenced from one sample in a study of blood T cell repertoires in COVID-19. Method: immunoSEQ multiplex PCR; TCRdb's copy keeps in-frame clones and lacks some. Counted here are 110,000 or so clones, roughly 80% occurring once; the ten biggest clones make up around 2.5%. Material: peripheral blood. Source of these receptors: a man in his fifties with acute or convalescent COVID-19.

The J gene is TRBJ2-7, the V gene TRBV28; 10 bases are shared with TRBD1. The germline V gene encodes CDR1 MDHEN and CDR2 SYDVKM. V shed 4 bases and J 0 bases; nucleotides not matched to a gene: 6. The CDR3 is 16 residues long. CDR3 in DNA: TGTGCCAGCAGTTCGGCCGGGACAGGGGACTCCTACGAGCAGTACTTC. Translated: CASSSAGTGDSYEQYF.

The chain uses TRBV2 and TRBJ1-2; no clear D. Germline V gives CDR1 SNHLY, CDR2 FYNNEI. The ends were cut back, 3 bases at V and 7 bases at J, with 9 bases in the middle. CDR3 size: 12 residues. The CDR3 reads CASSEDLIGYTF. CDR3 nucleotide sequence: TGTGCCAGCAGTGAGGACTTGATTGGCTACACCTTC.

This chain links TRBV7-8 with TRBJ2-5; 15 nucleotides line up with TRBD2. Germline V gives CDR1 SGHVS, CDR2 FQNEAQ. The CDR3 totals 17 residues. Trimming cost V 2 bases and J 5 bases; bases outside gene matches: 6. The CDR3: CASSLLGLAGGLETQYF. The CDR3 DNA reads TGTGCCAGCAGCTTACTCGGACTAGCGGGAGGGTTGGAGACCCAGTACTTC.

The chain links TRBV6-1 to TRBJ2-7; D perhaps matches TRBD1 (6 bases). V shed 4 bases and J shed 3 bases, with 25 bases lying between them. The CDR3 covers 18 residues. Germline-derived CDR1 and CDR2 are MNHNS and SASEGT. CDR3 DNA sequence: TGTGCCAGCAGTGCGCTATCCTACTCTAGACAGGCAAGCTACGAGCAGTACTTC. It translates to CASSALSYSRQASYEQYF.

The chain is built from TRBV29-1 and TRBJ2-3; a weak D match, TRBD1 (5 bases). V lost 0 bases, J lost 5 bases, and 15 bases lay in between. CDR3 length: 15 residues. In germline, CDR1 is SQVTM, CDR2 ANQGSEA. CDR3 sequence: CSVEETRVVGDTQYF. Written as DNA, the CDR3 is TGCAGCGTTGAAGAAACCAGGGTGGTTGGAGATACGCAGTATTTT.

This chain uses TRBV6-5 with TRBJ2-1; tentative D call: TRBD2 (7 bases). The V gene lost 7 bases and the J gene lost 4 bases, with 17 bases spanning the gap. The CDR3 is 15 residues long. CDR1 and CDR2 from the germline V gene are MNHEY and SVGAGI. CDR3 residues: CASTKTGRGYNEQFF. CDR3 sequence (DNA): TGTGCCAGCACTAAGACTGGGAGGGGGTACAATGAGCAGTTCTTC.

J is TRBJ1-1 and V is TRBV7-8, with D uncertain. Germline assignment: CDR1 SGHVS and CDR2 FQNEAQ. Trimming took 0 bases from V and 1 from J, leaving 9 bases between them. This CDR3 comprises 15 residues. The DNA for the CDR3 is TGTGCCAGCAGCTTAGCGCCGGCAGGGAACACTGAAGCTTTCTTT. This translates into CASSLAPAGNTEAFF.

The chain employs TRBV9 and TRBJ2-3, with D uncertain. V was cut by 0 bases and J by 6 bases, with 5 bases left in between. Per the germline V gene, CDR1 is SGDLS and CDR2 is YYNGEE. CDR3 size: 12 residues. The CDR3 coding sequence is TGTGCCAGCAGCGTAGTCGGGGATACGCAGTATTTT. This sequence encodes CASSVVGDTQYF.

The chain has TRBV27 and TRBJ1-2; TRBD1 agrees at 7 bases. J gave up 4 bases and V 6 bases, and 11 bases lay outside the gene matches. There are 15 residues in the CDR3. From germline, CDR1 is MNHEY and CDR2 SMNVEV (reference sequence). The CDR3 DNA is TGTGCCAGCAGCCTAATGGGGTCAGGGGGCTATGGCTACACCTTC. It specifies CASSLMGSGGYGYTF.

The chain has TRBV27 and TRBJ2-5, with a weak D call TRBD2 (6 bases). This CDR3 region has 16 residues. V was clipped by 0 bases and J by 1 base, with 12 bases between them. The germline V gene encodes CDR1 MNHEY and CDR2 SMNVEV (reference sequence). The CDR3 DNA follows: TGTGCCAGCAGTTTATCGGGCGGGGTCTTCCAAGAGACCCAGTACTTC. Its protein is CASSLSGGVFQETQYF.

At least ten counts were recorded for this clone. This sequence joins TRBV7-2 and TRBJ2-5; D remains ambiguous. With 4 bases removed from V and 5 bases from J, the gap between germline ends came to 11 bases. CDR3 length: 13 residues. Germline loops: CDR1 SGHTA, CDR2 FQGNSA. The CDR3 here is CASSSDLGETQYF. Written as DNA, the CDR3 is TGTGCCAGCAGCTCTGACCTCGGGGAGACCCAGTACTTC.

V gene TRBV9 combines with J gene TRBJ1-2; 8 bases align to TRBD1. CDR1 is SGDLS and CDR2 is YYNGEE in the germline V gene. Unmatched junction bases numbered 9, after V lost 4 bases and J lost 4 bases. The CDR3 length is 15 residues. DNA for the CDR3: TGTGCCAGCAGCATCTCCAGGGGGCAAGTCTATGGCTACACCTTC. Translated, it gives CASSISRGQVYGYTF. Looking up the rest from reference TRBV9 and TRBJ1-2 gives the full variable domain: DSGVTQTPKHLITATGQRVTLRCSPRSGDLSVYWYQQSLDQGLQFLIQYYNGEERAKGNILERFSAQQFPDLHSELNLSSLELGDSALYFCASSISRGQVYGYTFGSGTRLTVV.

The chain carries TRBV5-8 and TRBJ1-2; 7 bases match TRBD1. CDR1 is SGHTS and CDR2 is YDEGEE in the germline V gene. With 4 bases clipped from V and 7 bases from J, the junction kept 4 bases outside the gene matches. The CDR3 runs to 12 residues. In DNA form, the CDR3 reads TGTGCCAGCAGCCTCCGACAGGGTGGCTACACCTTC. Protein sequence: CASSLRQGGYTF.

The rearrangement joins TRBV30 to TRBJ2-6; TRBD1 agrees at 9 bases. J gave up 1 base and V 8 bases, and 12 bases lay outside the gene matches. From germline, CDR1 is GTSNPN and CDR2 SVGIG (reference sequence). The CDR3 covers 17 residues. The CDR3 DNA is TGTGCCAGCGTTCCGGGACAGGGCCTTTCTGGGGCCAACGTCCTGACTTTC. Translating it yields CASVPGQGLSGANVLTF.

This chain uses TRBV5-1 with TRBJ1-2; D may be TRBD1 (6 bases). Germline V gives CDR1 SGHRS, CDR2 YFSETQ. The CDR3 has 13 residues. Deletions cut 4 bases from V and 5 bases from J, with 12 bases between. The chain's CDR3 is CASSTQGSYGYTF. CDR3 DNA: TGCGCCAGCAGCACACAGGGTAGTTATGGCTACACCTTC.

The rearrangement links TRBV6-1 to TRBJ2-5; 9 positions agree with TRBD1. The germline V gene encodes CDR1 MNHNS and CDR2 SASEGT. Germline trimming cut 3 bases from V and 3 bases from J; bases unmatched to any gene: 5. The CDR3 spans 15 residues. Here the CDR3 DNA reads TGTGCCAGCAGTGAGGGACAGGGCTCCGAAGAGACCCAGTACTTC. It translates to CASSEGQGSEETQYF.

The chain uses TRBV2 and TRBJ2-7; possible D gene TRBD2, 6 bases. The CDR3 runs 12 residues. V dropped 4 bases and J dropped 3 bases, with 7 bases sitting between them. Germline lookup yields CDR1 SNHLY and CDR2 FYNNEI. CDR3 coding DNA: TGTGCCAGCAGTGGGGGAGGCTACGAGCAGTACTTC. Its translation is CASSGGGYEQYF.

This chain links TRBV6-5 with TRBJ2-1, with D tentatively TRBD2 (7 bases). Germline assignment: CDR1 MNHEY and CDR2 SVGAGI. The CDR3 length is 16 residues. V shed 2 bases and J shed 7 bases, with 18 bases lying between them. CDR3 residues: CASSYARVGGGNEQFF. The CDR3 DNA is TGTGCCAGCAGTTACGCCCGGGTAGGGGGAGGGAATGAGCAGTTCTTC.

This clone was seen at least ten times. The V gene is TRBV5-1, the J gene TRBJ2-7; possible D gene TRBD1, 5 bases. CDR1 SGHRS and CDR2 YFSETQ come from the germline V gene. CDR3 size: 13 residues. Deletions cut 0 bases from V and 6 bases from J, with 10 bases between. The CDR3 DNA follows: TGCGCCAGCAGCTTGGGACAGTTAAGCGAGCAGTACTTC. Amino acid sequence: CASSLGQLSEQYF.

The chain employs TRBV7-8 and TRBJ2-3; the D gene is possibly TRBD1 (5 bases). This CDR3 has 13 residues. CDR1 and CDR2 from the germline V gene are SGHVS and FQNEAQ. Between the trimmed V and J ends, which lost 5 bases and 10 bases, there was a span of 16 bases. CDR3 nucleotides: TGTGCCAGCAGCCCGCCTGGGGCTGAGGCGCAGTATTTT. Amino acid sequence: CASSPPGAEAQYF. The variable domain in full, with the rest retrieved from reference TRBV7-8 and TRBJ2-3, is GAGVSQSPRYKVAKRGQDVALRCDPISGHVSLFWYQQALGQGPEFLTYFQNEAQLDKSGLPSDRFFAERPEGSVSTLKIQRTQQEDSAVYLCASSPPGAEAQYFGPGTRLTVL.

The chain uses TRBV9 and TRBJ2-5; 10 nucleotides match TRBD2. The CDR3 runs 16 residues. V lost 0 bases and J lost 4; bases outside the gene matches: 6. Looked up from germline, CDR1 is SGDLS and CDR2 is YYNGEE. CDR3 DNA sequence: TGTGCCAGCAGCGTAGGGCTAGCGGGAGTTAGAGAGACCCAGTACTTC. Its protein is CASSVGLAGVRETQYF.

CDR3 in DNA: TGTGCCAGCAGCTTATCAGGGGTGCTCCAAGAGACCCAGTACTTC. This gives the protein CASSLSGVLQETQYF. The chain recombines TRBV7-6 with TRBJ2-5; the D gene is possibly TRBD1 (6 bases). V lost 2 bases and J lost 1, with 11 bases in between. The CDR3 consists of 15 residues. Germline V gives CDR1 SGHVS, CDR2 FNYEAQ.

This rearrangement joins TRBV11-1 to TRBJ2-7; 9 bases are a match to TRBD1. The germline V gene encodes CDR1 SGHAT and CDR2 FQDESV (reference sequence). V lost 5 bases, J lost 5 bases, and 10 bases stayed unmatched. The CDR3 is 15 amino acids. The CDR3 nucleotides are TGTGCCAGCAGCCCTAGCCCGGGACAGGGTAACGAGCAGTACTTC. It is translated as CASSPSPGQGNEQYF.

The chain employs TRBV9 and TRBJ2-5; TRBD1 aligns across 10 bases. Germline CDR1 SGDLS, CDR2 YYNGEE. This CDR3 region has 18 residues. Trimming at V came to 0 bases and at J to 3 bases, leaving 11 bases not matched to a gene. CDR3 sequence (DNA): TGTGCCAGCAGCGTAGGTCCCTGGGACAGGGGCATCGAAGAGACCCAGTACTTC. Translating it yields CASSVGPWDRGIEETQYF.

The chain links TRBV2 to TRBJ2-3, with 10 bases identical to TRBD2. From germline, CDR1 is SNHLY and CDR2 FYNNEI. V lost 8 bases and J lost 5; bases outside the gene matches: 13. CDR3 length: 16 amino acids. The CDR3 protein is CASQGLAGAPEDTQYF. CDR3 DNA sequence: TGTGCCAGCCAGGGGCTAGCGGGGGCCCCTGAAGATACGCAGTATTTT.

The count of this clone is one. The chain uses TRBV23-1 and TRBJ2-5; the match to TRBD1 covers 7 bases. TRBV23-1 is annotated as an ORF whose role is uncertain. This CDR3 has 18 amino acids. V lost 0 bases to trimming and J lost 4 bases; unmatched junction nucleotides: 14. The CDR3 nucleotides are TGCGCCAGCAGTCAATCTTTCCCCCACACAGGGGCGGCAGAGACCCAGTACTTC. Its protein product is CASSQSFPHTGAAETQYF.

As DNA, the CDR3 is TGCGCCAGCAGCCATAGACAGTCTAGGACGGAAAATGAGCAGTTCTTC. Translating gives CASSHRQSRTENEQFF. V and J are TRBV4-1 and TRBJ2-1; weak D call: TRBD1 (5 bases). Trimming shortened V by 3 bases and J by 7 bases, and 19 bases separated the two germline ends. The CDR3 runs to 16 residues. Germline-derived CDR1 and CDR2 are MGHRA and YSYEKL.

V and J are TRBV9 and TRBJ2-7; no clear D gene. The CDR3 runs to 16 residues. V was cut by 0 bases and J by 3 bases, with 16 bases left in between. The germline V gene encodes CDR1 SGDLS and CDR2 YYNGEE. Here the CDR3 DNA reads TGTGCCAGCAGCGTAGGTTCAAAAGCGAATAACTACGAGCAGTACTTC. It is translated as CASSVGSKANNYEQYF.

The chain is built from TRBV2 and TRBJ2-1, with 9 bases identical to TRBD2. The CDR3 sequence is 15 residues long. Germline V CDR1 and CDR2: SNHLY, FYNNEI. V gave up 4 bases and J gave up 7 bases; unmatched junction bases: 8. In nucleotides, the CDR3 is TGTGCCAGCAGTGGGGGAGCGGGGGGAACAAATGAGCAGTTCTTC. This gives the protein CASSGGAGGTNEQFF.

V gene TRBV27 combines with J gene TRBJ1-5; D possibly corresponds to TRBD1 (6 bases). This CDR3 is 13 amino acids long. Germline values: CDR1 MNHEY, CDR2 SMNVEV (reference sequence). The germline V and J ends were trimmed by 4 bases and 6 bases, with 10 bases remaining between them. In DNA form, the CDR3 reads TGTGCCAGCAGTTCGCAGGGGCGTCAGCCCCAGCATTTT. This translates into CASSSQGRQPQHF.